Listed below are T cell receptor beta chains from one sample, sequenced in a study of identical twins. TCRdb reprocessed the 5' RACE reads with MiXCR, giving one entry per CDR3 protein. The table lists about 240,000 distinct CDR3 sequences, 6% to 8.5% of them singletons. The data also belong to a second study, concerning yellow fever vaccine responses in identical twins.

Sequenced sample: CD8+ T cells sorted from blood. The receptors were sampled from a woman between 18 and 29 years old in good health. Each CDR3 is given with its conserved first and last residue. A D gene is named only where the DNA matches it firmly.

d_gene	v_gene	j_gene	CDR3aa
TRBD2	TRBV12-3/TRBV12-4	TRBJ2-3	CAVSGGAGDTQYF
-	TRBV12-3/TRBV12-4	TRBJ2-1	CASSLTYTGNEQFF
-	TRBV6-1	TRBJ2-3	CASSDDRPSTDTQYF
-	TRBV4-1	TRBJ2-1	CASSQDLSNEQFF
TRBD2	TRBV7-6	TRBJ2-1	CASSPRLAGEGNNEQFF
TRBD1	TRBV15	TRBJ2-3	CATEDRGARNTQYF
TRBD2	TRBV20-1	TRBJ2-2	CSVQPAGRNTGELFF
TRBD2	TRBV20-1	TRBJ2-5	CSARERSGTRVETQYF
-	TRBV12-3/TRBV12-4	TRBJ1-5	CASTPGGDNQPQHF
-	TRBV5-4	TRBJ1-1	CASTRRFLGDTEAFF
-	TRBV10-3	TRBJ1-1	CAISEREMNTEAFF
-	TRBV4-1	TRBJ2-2	CASWWTPANTGELFF
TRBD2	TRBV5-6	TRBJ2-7	CASSIGLGGEQYF
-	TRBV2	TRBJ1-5	CASSDYRGGPTDQPQHF
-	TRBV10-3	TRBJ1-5	CAAKQGPLQPQHF
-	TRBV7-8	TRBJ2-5	CASSLAALFGRETQYF
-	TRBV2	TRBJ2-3	CASREGHLAFGTDTQYF
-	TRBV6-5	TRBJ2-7	CASSPNLGEQYF
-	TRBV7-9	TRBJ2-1	CASSLGRTRENEQFF
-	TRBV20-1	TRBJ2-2	CSARDRQNTGELFF
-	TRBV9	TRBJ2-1	CASSVGYEQFF
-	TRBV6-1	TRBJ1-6	CASSPDSSYNSPLHF
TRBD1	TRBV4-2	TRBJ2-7	CASSQAGTGSYEQYF
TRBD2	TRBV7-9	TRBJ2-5	CASSPLTSGSMETQYF
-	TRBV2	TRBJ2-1	CASSVDTLRYNEQFF
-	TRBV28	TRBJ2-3	CASRNRGGDTQYF
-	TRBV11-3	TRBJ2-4	CASSLAPTSYKNIQYF
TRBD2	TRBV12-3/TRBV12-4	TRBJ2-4	CASSQLAALAKNIQYF
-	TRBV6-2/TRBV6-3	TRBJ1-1	CASSALWGRTEAFF
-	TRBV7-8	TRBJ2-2	CASSMLRGDGTGELFF
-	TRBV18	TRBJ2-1	CASSPTEDPPDNEQFF
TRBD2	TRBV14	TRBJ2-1	CASSQGLAGYNEQFF
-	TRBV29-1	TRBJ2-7	CSAYGQSSYEQYF
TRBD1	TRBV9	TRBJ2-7	CASSPRSGQGTYEQYF
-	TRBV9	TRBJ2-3	CASSVGRRDTDTQYF
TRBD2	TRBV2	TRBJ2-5	CASKETSALQETQYF
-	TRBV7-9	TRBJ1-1	CASSSNYGGTEAFF
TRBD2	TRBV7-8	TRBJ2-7	CASSLGLAGAGSYEQYF
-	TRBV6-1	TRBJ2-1	CASSTSLGNHNEQFF
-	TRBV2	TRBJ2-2	CATGSNTGELFF
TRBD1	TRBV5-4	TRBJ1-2	CASSLVGRGALYPNYGYTF
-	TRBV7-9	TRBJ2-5	CASRGAEETQYF
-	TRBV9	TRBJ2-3	CASSIEPQLTDTQYF
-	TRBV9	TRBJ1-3	CASSSGGGNTIYF
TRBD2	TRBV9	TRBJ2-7	CASSVGGRGDEQYF
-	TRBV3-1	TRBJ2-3	CASSPGRIAVDTQYF
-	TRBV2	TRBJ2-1	CASILRWISYNEQFF
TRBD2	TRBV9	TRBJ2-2	CASSVPSGLAGTGELFF
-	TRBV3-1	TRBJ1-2	CASSPPGQIYGYTF
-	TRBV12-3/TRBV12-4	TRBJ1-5	CASSLGASINQPQHF
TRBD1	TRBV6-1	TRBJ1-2	CASTRNPTGGPYGYTF